This TCR beta chain was documented in a study of memory CD4+ T cells and cytomegalovirus serostatus. Turning to the study itself: This sample comes from healthy Belgian adults, 9 CMV seropositive, around 26 seronegative. General study findings and limits: CD4+ memory repertoires contained about two fifths of the roughly 160 reported CMV TCRbeta sequences.

As for this clone: Its antigen remains unidentified.

CDR1 and CDR2 from the germline V gene are MNHEY and SMNVEV (reference sequence). V shed 6 bases, J shed 3 bases, and the junction held 4 bases outside the gene matches. CDR3 length equals 14 residues. Single viable CD3+CD4+CD8-CD45RO+ cells were sorted as the memory CD4+ T cells. Total CD4+ T cells were enriched by CD4 positive selection. Assay: immunoSEQ multiplex PCR; the TCRdb copy retains only in-frame clones and omits some. In the table there are about 50,000 clones, roughly three quarters of which are singletons. Sample: memory CD4+ T cells from blood. This TCR was sampled from an adult in good health and CMV-seronegative. J is TRBJ1-1 and V is TRBV27; TRBD1 matches at 10 bases. The CDR3 spells CASSPTGGYTEAFF. CDR3 coding DNA: TGTGCCAGCAGCCCGACAGGGGGCTACACTGAAGCTTTCTTT.